A single sample gave rise to the 31 T cell receptor beta chains below, sequenced in a study of blood T cell repertoires in COVID-19. Profiling relied on immunoSEQ multiplex PCR, and the TCRdb table lists in-frame clones only, not all of them. The sample includes around 140,000 clones, around 89% of them seen just once. Sequencing was performed on peripheral blood. The receptors shown here come from a man aged 60 to 75 with active or convalescent COVID-19.

The rearrangement links TRBV7-9 to TRBJ2-2; 12 bases align to TRBD2. The V and J ends lost 0 bases and 0 bases, in that order; junction bases with no gene match: 5. The CDR3 covers 19 residues. Germline V gene lookup returns CDR1 SEHNR and CDR2 FQNEAQ (reference sequence). The CDR3 here is CASSLARGLAGANTGELFF. CDR3 nucleotides: TGTGCCAGCAGCTTAGCGAGGGGACTAGCGGGTGCGAACACCGGGGAGCTGTTTTTT.

The chain is built from TRBV30 and TRBJ2-3; perhaps TRBD2 as D (5 bases). Germline V lookup: CDR1 GTSNPN, CDR2 SVGIG (reference sequence). The germline V and J ends were trimmed by 7 bases and 0 bases, with 14 bases remaining between them. The CDR3 spans 14 residues. The CDR3 protein is CAFSGPLSTDTQYF. In nucleotides, the CDR3 is TGTGCCTTCAGCGGACCCTTGAGCACAGATACGCAGTATTTT.

The chain has TRBV4-1 and TRBJ1-6; weak D call: TRBD1 (5 bases). The CDR3 runs to 14 residues. CDR1 and CDR2 (germline): MGHRA, YSYEKL. Trimming took off 3 bases at V and 5 bases at J, with 8 bases between the two ends. CDR3 sequence (DNA): TGCGCCAGCAGCCACACAGGCGATAATTCACCCCTCCACTTT. Protein: CASSHTGDNSPLHF.

The CDR3 sequence is CASSRTGTVEKLFF. For the CDR3, the DNA is TGTGCCAGCAGTAGGACAGGGACGGTTGAAAAACTGTTTTTT. The chain has TRBV6-6 and TRBJ1-4, with TRBD1 identical over 8 bases. This CDR3 region has 14 residues. V was pared by 5 bases and J by 7 bases, with 6 bases of the junction left unmatched. Looked up from germline, CDR1 is MNHNY and CDR2 is SVGAGI (reference sequence).

Notes on this clone: Its ends do not fully match the called genes, so a read error is possible. The V call is TRBV5-1, the J call TRBJ2-7, with 9 bases lining up with TRBD2. Germline lookup yields CDR1 SGHRS and CDR2 YFSETQ. CDR3 length: 14 residues. The DNA of the CDR3 is TGCGCCAGCAGCTTGGCTGGCGGGGAAGACGGACTAGCGTTC. This codes for CASSLAGGEDGLAF. The full variable domain, completed using reference TRBV5-1 and TRBJ2-7, is KAGVTQTPRYLIKTRGQQVTLSCSPISGHRSVSWYQQTPGQGLQFLFEYFSETQRNKGNFPGRFSGRQFSNSRSEMNVSTLELGDSALYLCASSLAGGEDGLAFGPGTRLTVT.

The V call is TRBV4-2, the J call TRBJ1-2; possible D gene TRBD1, 5 bases. Germline loops: CDR1 LGHNA, CDR2 YNFKEQ. This CDR3 comprises 16 residues. V was trimmed by 2 bases and J by 3 bases, leaving 16 bases between them. As DNA, the CDR3 is TGTGCCAGCAGCCAACGGGCACCCAAAGGGGACTATGGCTACACCTTC. Residues: CASSQRAPKGDYGYTF.

The chain combines TRBV19 with TRBJ2-5, with TRBD2 matching over 12 bases. This CDR3 is built from 16 residues. V shed 4 bases, J shed 5 bases, and the junction held 8 bases outside the gene matches. CDR1 and CDR2 (germline): LNHDA, SQIVND (reference sequence). CDR3: CASSTQTSGSGETQYF. The CDR3 DNA reads as TGTGCCAGTAGTACCCAGACTAGCGGGAGTGGCGAGACCCAGTACTTC.

CDR3 loop: CASSIQGSAWQYF. DNA of the CDR3: TGTGCCAGTAGTATCCAGGGGTCGGCTTGGCAGTACTTC. The rearrangement links TRBV19 to TRBJ2-7; D is perhaps TRBD1 (6 bases). Trimming stripped 3 bases from V and 9 bases from J, with 15 bases between. There are 13 residues in the CDR3. The germline CDR1 and CDR2 sequences are LNHDA and SQIVND (reference sequence).

This clone was found once. This sequence joins TRBV6-2 or TRBV6-3 and TRBJ2-3; D remains ambiguous. Germline V lookup: CDR1 MNHEY, CDR2 SVGEGT. This CDR3 is 13 amino acids long. V was trimmed by 0 bases and J by 10 bases, leaving 11 bases between them. Here the CDR3 DNA reads TGTGCCAGCAGTTACTCGGAGCAGAAGTCGCAGTATTTT. Translating gives CASSYSEQKSQYF.

This chain uses TRBV5-4 with TRBJ1-2, with 8 bases matching TRBD1. CDR3 length equals 14 residues. CDR1 is SGHNT, CDR2 YYREEE, per germline (reference sequence). V lost 0 bases and J lost 7; bases outside the gene matches: 5. The CDR3 nucleotides are TGTGCCAGCAGCTTGGGGACAGGGCTTTCTGGCTACACCTTC. Protein: CASSLGTGLSGYTF.

The V and J genes are TRBV11-2 and TRBJ2-7; the match to TRBD2 covers 10 bases. This CDR3 contains 14 residues. The germline CDR1 and CDR2 sequences are SGHAT and FQNNGV. With 5 bases clipped from V and 4 bases from J, the junction kept 5 bases outside the gene matches. The CDR3 is CASSGDSGGYEQYF. The DNA of the CDR3 is TGTGCCAGCAGCGGAGATAGCGGGGGGTACGAGCAGTACTTC.

This clone was recorded a few times. The chain couples TRBV12-3 or TRBV12-4 to TRBJ1-2; TRBD1 might be the D (5 bases). The CDR3 consists of 13 residues. V lost 5 bases, J lost 3 bases, and 10 bases lay in between. The CDR3 DNA sequence: TGTGCCAGCAGTCGAGACAGTTACTATGGCTACACCTTC. It specifies CASSRDSYYGYTF.

The J gene is TRBJ1-2, the V gene TRBV2; TRBD1 agrees at 9 bases. The CDR3 runs 14 residues. Germline V gene data show CDR1 as SNHLY and CDR2 as FYNNEI. The J segment lost 8 bases and the V segment lost 5 bases, leaving 9 bases of the junction unmatched. The DNA for the CDR3 is TGTGCCAGCAGTCGAATTACAGGGGGCGCCGGCTACACCTTC. Protein product: CASSRITGGAGYTF.

The rearrangement joins TRBV5-6 to TRBJ1-5; 7 nucleotides align to TRBD1. This CDR3 spans 15 amino acids. V trimming: 3 bases; J trimming: 0 bases; junction bases outside the gene matches: 3. The germline gives CDR1 SGHDT, CDR2 YYEEEE. The CDR3 region has the DNA TGTGCCAGCAGCTCAAACAGGGGTAGCAATCAGCCCCAGCATTTT. Protein sequence: CASSSNRGSNQPQHF.

V gene TRBV19 combines with J gene TRBJ1-3; 7 bases map to TRBD1. The CDR3 has 15 residues. The V segment lost 3 bases and the J segment 4 bases; nucleotides outside the gene matches: 6. Germline values: CDR1 LNHDA, CDR2 SQIVND (reference sequence). The CDR3 loop reads CASSIGDRAGNTIYF. The CDR3 nucleotides are TGTGCCAGTAGTATCGGAGACAGGGCGGGAAACACCATATATTTT.

The genes are TRBV6-4 and TRBJ1-5; TRBD1 agrees at 7 bases. V shed 5 bases, J shed 2 bases, and the junction held 9 bases outside the gene matches. Germline loops: CDR1 MRHNA, CDR2 SNTAGT. The CDR3 runs to 16 residues. CDR3 DNA: TGTGCCAGCAGTTCTACAGGGGAATGGGGCAATCAGCCCCAGCATTTT. Protein: CASSSTGEWGNQPQHF.

The V and J genes are TRBV27 and TRBJ2-2; D remains unclear. V was pared by 3 bases and J by 2 bases, with 7 bases between. The CDR3 totals 14 residues. Per the germline V gene, CDR1 is MNHEY and CDR2 is SMNVEV (reference sequence). CDR3 loop: CASSLGRNTGELFF. CDR3 coding DNA: TGTGCCAGCAGTTTGGGCAGAAACACCGGGGAGCTGTTTTTT.

V usage is TRBV19 and J usage is TRBJ2-5; D is perhaps TRBD2 (6 bases). The V and J ends lost 4 bases and 2 bases respectively, with 23 bases between them. Germline V gene lookup returns CDR1 LNHDA and CDR2 SQIVND (reference sequence). The length of the CDR3 is 18 residues. CDR3 DNA: TGTGCCAGTAGTAAGCGCCGGGGGTCTAGAGGGGCTCAAGAGACCCAGTACTTC. Residues: CASSKRRGSRGAQETQYF.

To note about this clone: One end of the junction fails to match germline, which may point to a read error. The V gene is TRBV7-7, the J gene TRBJ1-6, with unresolved D. This CDR3 region has 18 residues. Germline lookup yields CDR1 SSHAT and CDR2 FNYEAQ (reference sequence). The chain's CDR3 is CASSLGPEPSTHNSPLHF. CDR3 nucleotides: TGTGCTAGCAGCTTAGGTCCAGAACCCTCCACACATAATTCACCCCTCCACTTT.

As concerns this clone: At one of its ends the junction is not consistent with the germline gene, which may arise from a read error. The V gene is TRBV12-3 or TRBV12-4, the J gene TRBJ1-6, with D perhaps TRBD1 (5 bases). This CDR3 is 13 amino acids long. The DNA for the CDR3 is TGTGCCAGCAGTTTAACGGGAGGCAGGGACCCGCGGTGG. It yields the protein CASSLTGGRDPRW.

The V call is TRBV28, the J call TRBJ1-1; 7 bases line up with TRBD1. The CDR3 spans 14 residues. V trimming: 6 bases; J trimming: 2 bases; junction bases outside the gene matches: 6. CDR1 is MDHEN, CDR2 SYDVKM, per germline. CDR3 loop: CASSSQGGNTEAFF. The CDR3 DNA reads TGTGCCAGCAGCTCTCAGGGGGGAAACACTGAAGCTTTCTTT.

The chain couples TRBV6-5 to TRBJ1-2; a weak D match, TRBD1 (6 bases). V lost 6 bases and J 8 bases, leaving 16 bases between the germline ends. The CDR3 covers 13 residues. Per the germline V gene, CDR1 is MNHEY and CDR2 is SVGAGI. The CDR3 nucleotides read TGTGCCAGCAGCATACAGGGCGGAAGGGGCTACACCTTC. It specifies CASSIQGGRGYTF.

The chain employs TRBV15 and TRBJ2-2, with 9 bases matching TRBD2. CDR3 length: 16 amino acids. J was trimmed by 4 bases and V by 1 base; bases with no gene match: 4. Germline V lookup: CDR1 LNHNV, CDR2 YYDKDF (reference sequence). The CDR3 reads CATSRVSGGLTGELFF. CDR3 coding DNA: TGTGCCACCAGCAGAGTTAGCGGGGGCCTCACCGGGGAGCTGTTTTTT.

V gene TRBV7-3 combines with J gene TRBJ2-1; D may be TRBD2 (6 bases). The V end lost 5 bases, the J end lost 9 bases, and 23 bases lay between the germline ends. CDR1 and CDR2 from the germline V gene are SGHTA and FQGTGA. The CDR3 is made up of 16 amino acids. CDR3 coding DNA: TGTGCCAGCAGCCCCTCCGACCCTAGGTTGGGGGGTGAGCAGTTCTTC. It is translated as CASSPSDPRLGGEQFF.

The rearrangement links TRBV18 to TRBJ2-7; 9 bases map to TRBD1. The CDR3 covers 14 residues. Trimming at V came to 8 bases and at J to 3 bases, leaving 8 bases not matched to a gene. CDR1 is KGHSH and CDR2 is LQKENI in the germline V gene. CDR3 nucleotides: TGTGCCAGCCTCCCCCGGGACAGGGACTACGAGCAGTACTTC. Amino acids: CASLPRDRDYEQYF. Filled out from reference TRBV18 and TRBJ2-7, the complete variable domain reads NAGVMQNPRHLVRRRGQEARLRCSPMKGHSHVYWYRQLPEEGLKFMVYLQKENIIDESGMPKERFSAEFPKEGPSILRIQQVVRGDSAAYFCASLPRDRDYEQYFGPGTRLTVT.

The V gene is TRBV4-3, the J gene TRBJ2-2; D remains ambiguous. Trimming pared 1 base from V and 4 bases from J, leaving 10 bases between. The CDR3 loop spans 15 amino acids. Germline CDR1 is LGHNA and CDR2 is YSLEER. The CDR3 nucleotides are TGCGCCAGCAGCCAAGGAGACTCGGTCACCGGGGAGCTGTTTTTT. Its protein is CASSQGDSVTGELFF.

The chain carries TRBV2 and TRBJ2-3; TRBD2 might be the D (5 bases). Germline V gives CDR1 SNHLY, CDR2 FYNNEI. Between the trimmed V and J ends, which lost 10 bases and 2 bases, there was a span of 16 bases. This CDR3 region has 14 residues. The chain's CDR3 is CAKNGKDFTDTQYF. The CDR3 coding sequence is TGTGCCAAGAACGGGAAGGACTTCACAGATACGCAGTATTTT.

This rearrangement joins TRBV10-2 to TRBJ2-1; TRBD2 matches at 8 bases. Germline trimming cut 1 base from V and 0 bases from J; bases unmatched to any gene: 2. CDR3 size: 16 residues. CDR1 is WSHSY and CDR2 is SAAADI in the germline V gene. The CDR3 here is CASSEWLAGSYNEQFF. DNA for the CDR3: TGCGCCAGCAGTGAGTGGCTAGCGGGCTCCTACAATGAGCAGTTCTTC.

The chain uses TRBV10-3 and TRBJ1-5, with 10 bases identical to TRBD1. Germline CDR1 is ENHRY and CDR2 is SYGVKD. The V and J ends lost 0 bases and 0 bases, in that order; junction bases with no gene match: 8. The CDR3 loop spans 19 amino acids. CDR3 sequence (DNA): TGTGCCATCAGTGAGTCGATGGGACAGGGGTCCTATAGCAATCAGCCCCAGCATTTT. Protein sequence: CAISESMGQGSYSNQPQHF.

The genes are TRBV5-8 and TRBJ2-3; D is unresolved. Germline loops: CDR1 SGHTS, CDR2 YDEGEE. This CDR3 is 16 amino acids long. The V gene lost 4 bases and the J gene lost 2 bases, with 17 bases spanning the gap. CDR3 DNA: TGTGCCAGCAGCCGCTTACCCTACCATGACACAGATACGCAGTATTTT. Residues: CASSRLPYHDTDTQYF.

The chain joins TRBV10-1 to TRBJ2-7; TRBD2 agrees at 11 bases. The CDR3 runs 23 residues. Germline values: CDR1 WNHNN, CDR2 SYGVQD (reference sequence). Unmatched junction bases numbered 27, after V lost 4 bases and J lost 1 base. The CDR3 DNA follows: TGCGCCAGCAGTGTTCGGGTCGGAGTGGGGGGTCGGAGGGGACTAGCGGATTCCTACGAGCAGTACTTC. Encoded protein: CASSVRVGVGGRRGLADSYEQYF.